The clone carrying this TCR beta chain was observed a handful of times. Its specificity is not known. Other nucleotide sequences in the sample specify the same CDR3. These data come from a study of OX40 agonist ivuxolimab in advanced cancers. Study overall: Patients treated during dose escalation were battling hepatocellular carcinoma, melanoma, renal cell or head and neck cancer. Study-level results: Normalized T-cell clonal expansion was also low in a subset of nonresponders.

TCRdb keeps only in-frame clones here, not all; method: immunoSEQ multiplex PCR. The sample has 70,000 or so clones; 65% to 85% are singletons. Per germline, CDR1 MDHEN and CDR2 SYDVKM. The CDR3 contains 11 residues. The V and J ends lost 3 bases and 3 bases respectively, with 3 bases between them. Patients were excluded for autoimmune disease history or systemic immunosuppression. The sequence came from an adult with an advanced solid tumor such as melanoma, head and neck, liver or kidney cancer. The input for sequencing was CD4+ or CD8+ T cells sorted from blood, taken in a trial of the OX40 agonist ivuxolimab. The chain carries TRBV28 and TRBJ2-7; D not certain. The CDR3 here is CASSLDYEQYF. The DNA for the CDR3 is TGTGCCAGCAGTTTGGACTACGAGCAGTACTTC.